Listed below are T cell receptor beta chains from one sample, sequenced in a study of CD8+ T cells in alopecia areata. Assay: immunoSEQ multiplex PCR; the TCRdb copy retains only in-frame clones and omits some. Among 150,000 to 200,000 clones listed, 50% to 70% were seen once. Material: CD4+ T cells sorted from blood, obtained at week 0. The receptors stem from a human donor with alopecia areata. CDR3s include the opening cysteine and the closing phenylalanine or tryptophan. The D gene is left open where the match is weak. Size values are once, few and many counts, or a class for expanded clones, and some rows have none.

TRBV4-3	-	TRBJ1-2	-	CASSQETSGGYTF	TGCGCCAGCAGCCAAGAGACCTCGGGTGGCTACACCTTC
TRBV14	-	TRBJ2-2	-	CASSRDIGGELFF	TGTGCCAGCAGCCGGGACATCGGCGGGGAGCTGTTTTTT
TRBV14	-	TRBJ2-1	few	CASSPRTPIQQFF	TGTGCCAGCAGCCCGAGAACCCCAATACAGCAGTTCTTC
TRBV6-1	TRBD2	TRBJ2-3	-	CASSGAGRTDTQYF	TGTGCCAGCAGCGGAGCGGGGAGGACAGATACGCAGTATTTT
TRBV11-3	TRBD1	TRBJ2-6	-	CASSVRGSGANVLTF	TGTGCCAGCAGCGTCAGGGGGTCTGGGGCCAACGTCCTGACTTTC
TRBV9	-	TRBJ1-5	-	CASSPGGNQPQHF	TGTGCCAGCAGCCCAGGGGGCAATCAGCCCCAGCATTTT
TRBV29-1	-	TRBJ2-7	-	CSVGKGTAEQYF	TGCAGCGTTGGAAAGGGTACGGCCGAGCAGTACTTC
TRBV29-1	-	TRBJ1-2	-	CSVRTDTNYGYTF	TGCAGCGTGAGGACAGATACTAACTATGGCTACACCTTC
TRBV29-1	-	TRBJ1-1	-	CSAINAATEAFF	TGCAGCGCTATCAATGCCGCCACTGAAGCTTTCTTT
TRBV19	TRBD1	TRBJ2-5	-	CASSSQGGGETQYF	TGTGCCAGTAGTTCACAAGGGGGCGGCGAGACCCAGTACTTC
TRBV29-1	-	TRBJ1-2	-	CSVEKHRGPRGYGYTF	TGCAGCGTTGAAAAACATCGGGGCCCTAGGGGCTATGGCTACACCTTC
TRBV30	-	TRBJ2-2	-	CAWRTGRNGELFF	TGTGCCTGGAGAACAGGGCGAAACGGGGAGCTGTTTTTT
TRBV30	-	TRBJ1-6	-	CAWRGLTPNLSPLHF	TGTGCCTGGAGGGGGTTAACTCCAAACCTTTCACCCCTCCACTTT
TRBV6-1	-	TRBJ2-3	-	CATAPMDTQYF	TGTGCCACCGCACCCATGGATACGCAGTATTTT
TRBV28	-	TRBJ2-7	-	CATLNREQYF	TGTGCCACCTTGAACAGGGAGCAGTACTTC
TRBV7-2	TRBD2	TRBJ2-3	-	CASSLGSGAGHITDTQYF	TGTGCCAGCAGCTTAGGGAGCGGGGCGGGGCACATCACAGATACGCAGTATTTT
TRBV15	-	TRBJ2-2	-	CATSPGRGYTGELFF	TGTGCCACCAGCCCAGGACGGGGGTACACCGGGGAGCTGTTTTTT
TRBV30	-	TRBJ2-3	-	CAWSPRKGDTQYF	TGTGCCTGGAGTCCACGTAAGGGGGATACGCAGTATTTT
TRBV29-1	-	TRBJ2-3	-	CSVEDETVGDTQYF	TGCAGCGTTGAAGATGAAACGGTCGGGGATACGCAGTATTTT
TRBV2	-	TRBJ2-7	-	CASSPNALGEQYF	TGTGCCAGCAGTCCTAACGCGCTGGGGGAGCAGTACTTC
TRBV4-2	-	TRBJ1-2	-	CASSQVGNGYTF	TGTGCCAGCAGCCAAGTCGGTAACGGCTACACCTTC
TRBV14	-	TRBJ1-6	-	CASSQDRDNSPLHF	TGTGCCAGCAGCCAAGACAGGGATAATTCACCCCTCCACTTT
TRBV30	-	TRBJ1-5	-	CAWSYQDQPQHF	TGTGCCTGGAGTTACCAGGATCAGCCCCAGCATTTT
TRBV2	-	TRBJ1-1	many	CASRPGSGTEAFF	TGTGCCAGCAGGCCGGGAAGTGGGACTGAAGCTTTCTTT
TRBV29-1	-	TRBJ1-1	-	CSVEKTGRPIYF	TGCAGCGTTGAGAAAACAGGGAGGCCTATTTACTTT
TRBV9	TRBD2	TRBJ2-3	-	CASRPKPGLVRTDTQYF	TGTGCCAGCAGACCAAAACCGGGACTAGTACGCACAGATACGCAGTATTTT
TRBV25-1	-	TRBJ1-6	-	CASTGQGNSPLHF	TGTGCCAGCACTGGGCAGGGGAATTCACCCCTCCACTTT
TRBV10-2	-	TRBJ2-7	once	CASSERAEQYF	TGCGCCAGCAGTGAGAGGGCCGAGCAGTACTTC
TRBV30	TRBD1	TRBJ1-3	-	CAWSPGGIGGYIYF	TGTGCCTGGAGTCCAGGGGGAATCGGTGGTTACATATATTTT
TRBV5-4	TRBD2	TRBJ2-3	once	CASSYGLAESTSTDTQYF	TGTGCCAGCAGCTACGGACTAGCGGAGTCAACTAGCACAGATACGCAGTATTTT
TRBV6-6	-	TRBJ1-2	-	CASSYLSDYGYTF	TGTGCCAGCAGTTACTTATCTGACTATGGCTACACCTTC
TRBV6-1	-	TRBJ1-2	-	CASSEGVNLRGTF	TGTGCCAGCAGTGAAGGTGTCAACCTCAGGGGCACCTTC
TRBV30	-	TRBJ1-5	few	CAWSYRSNQPQHF	TGTGCCTGGAGCTACAGAAGCAATCAGCCCCAGCATTTT
TRBV2	-	TRBJ1-2	-	CASSEVTGFGYTF	TGTGCCAGCAGTGAGGTAACAGGGTTCGGCTACACCTTC
TRBV13	-	TRBJ2-7	once	CASSHRQGRQYF	TGTGCCAGCAGCCACCGGCAGGGGCGCCAGTACTTC
TRBV7-9	-	TRBJ1-5	-	CASSLSNQPQHF	TGTGCCAGCAGCTTGAGCAATCAGCCCCAGCATTTT
TRBV29-1	-	TRBJ2-3	-	CSVTPRGTDTQYF	TGCAGCGTGACCCCGAGGGGCACAGATACGCAGTATTTT
TRBV7-3	-	TRBJ2-2	-	CASSLSGANTGELFF	TGTGCCAGCAGCTTGTCGGGGGCGAACACCGGGGAGCTGTTTTTT
TRBV5-1	-	TRBJ1-1	-	CASSLDGVNTEAFF	TGCGCCAGCAGCTTGGACGGGGTGAACACTGAAGCTTTCTTT
TRBV19	-	TRBJ2-4	-	CASSIRSGSGNIQYF	TGTGCCAGTAGTATTCGGTCGGGGTCAGGAAACATTCAGTACTTC
TRBV9	TRBD1	TRBJ1-2	-	CASSVVGQAVHGYTF	TGTGCCAGCAGCGTAGTGGGACAGGCGGTACATGGCTACACCTTC
TRBV29-1	TRBD1	TRBJ1-2	few	CSVEGQGAYGYTF	TGCAGCGTTGAAGGACAGGGGGCCTATGGCTACACCTTC
TRBV30	-	TRBJ2-7	once	CAWSVKGSYEQYF	TGTGCCTGGAGTGTCAAGGGGTCCTACGAGCAGTACTTC
TRBV4-1	-	TRBJ2-3	-	CASTSRDTQYF	TGCGCCAGCACCTCTCGAGATACGCAGTATTTT
TRBV5-1	TRBD1	TRBJ2-1	once	CASSVRDRGFNEQFF	TGCGCCAGCAGCGTCCGGGACAGGGGTTTCAATGAGCAGTTCTTC
TRBV29-1	TRBD1	TRBJ1-2	-	CSVAMTGRGYTF	TGCAGCGTAGCCATGACAGGGCGTGGCTACACCTTC
TRBV29-1	-	TRBJ1-1	-	CSVDTGITEAFF	TGCAGCGTTGACACAGGGATCACTGAAGCTTTCTTT
TRBV6-1	-	TRBJ2-5	-	CASSESLRETQYF	TGTGCCAGCAGTGAATCCCTTCGGGAGACCCAGTACTTC
TRBV11-2	TRBD2	TRBJ2-3	-	CASRRLAADTQYF	TGTGCCAGCAGGCGACTAGCTGCAGATACGCAGTATTTT
TRBV12-5	TRBD1	TRBJ2-5	few	CASGLVGWTGVQETQYF	TGTGCTAGTGGTTTGGTAGGCTGGACAGGGGTTCAAGAGACCCAGTACTTC
TRBV30	-	TRBJ1-1	-	CAWSVQRATEAFF	TGTGCCTGGAGTGTACAGAGGGCCACTGAAGCTTTCTTT
TRBV30	-	TRBJ1-6	-	CAWSGDDSSPLHF	TGTGCCTGGAGTGGAGACGATTCTTCACCCCTCCACTTT
TRBV30	-	TRBJ1-2	-	CAWSGSGGYGYTF	TGTGCCTGGAGTGGGTCCGGGGGCTATGGCTACACCTTC
TRBV30	TRBD2	TRBJ2-3	-	CAWSPSSGGAYTQYF	TGTGCCTGGAGTCCCTCTAGCGGGGGGGCTTATACGCAGTATTTT
TRBV6-6	-	TRBJ2-1	-	CASSYSGNEQFF	TGTGCCAGCAGTTATTCGGGCAATGAGCAGTTCTTC